Following are 20 T cell receptor beta chains from one sample sequenced in a study of type 1 and type 2 diabetes patients. PCR was run on genomic DNA. Amplification of the beta chain CDR3 used 30 forward and 13 reverse multiplex primers. TCRdb independently ran MiXCR on the multiplex PCR reads; one entry per CDR3 protein. The sample lists some 250,000 distinct CDR3 sequences, over 45% seen once, with around 15% in the top ten. Sequenced material: peripheral blood mononuclear cells (PBMCs). These receptors all come from a man aged 18-30 years with type 2 diabetes.

This chain joins TRBV30 and TRBJ2-5, with D hard to call. Germline lookup yields CDR1 GTSNPN and CDR2 SVGIG (reference sequence). Trimming stripped 6 bases from V and 5 bases from J, with 16 bases between. The CDR3 extends over 13 amino acids. CDR3 sequence: CACRGVAAETQYF. Here the CDR3 DNA reads TGTGCCTGCCGTGGGGTGGCAGCTGAGACCCAGTACTTC.

This clonotype has at least ten counts. V gene TRBV2 combines with J gene TRBJ1-6, with D possibly being TRBD1 (5 bases). The length of the CDR3 is 15 residues. Trimming shortened V by 7 bases and J by 6 bases, and 16 bases separated the two germline ends. Germline CDR1 reads SNHLY; CDR2 reads FYNNEI. The CDR3 coding sequence is TGTGCCAGCACCAAAAACCCAGGGAGTAATTCACCCCTCCACTTT. This translates into CASTKNPGSNSPLHF.

The chain recombines TRBV7-9 with TRBJ2-1; maybe TRBD2 (5 bases). From germline, CDR1 is SEHNR and CDR2 FQNEAQ (reference sequence). V was clipped by 1 base and J by 7 bases, with 8 bases between them. The CDR3 is made up of 13 amino acids. CDR3 DNA sequence: TGTGCCAGCAGCTTAGAGAGCGGTAATGAGCAGTTCTTC. This sequence encodes CASSLESGNEQFF.

This clonotype was seen more than once but under ten times. V is TRBV7-2 and J is TRBJ2-3, with D hard to call. Germline assignment: CDR1 SGHTA and CDR2 FQGNSA. The CDR3 has 14 amino acids. The V end lost 1 base, the J end lost 4 bases, and 9 bases lay between the germline ends. The CDR3 nucleotides read TGTGCCAGCAGCTTAGATAACCCCCCAGATACGCAGTATTTT. Translated, it gives CASSLDNPPDTQYF.

This clonotype was observed a handful of times. This sequence joins TRBV2 and TRBJ1-6; 11 bases line up with TRBD1. Trimming cost V 6 bases and J 6 bases; bases outside gene matches: 7. This CDR3 contains 16 residues. Germline CDR1 reads SNHLY; CDR2 reads FYNNEI. CDR3 loop: CASRAGTGGGNSPLHF. CDR3 DNA sequence: TGTGCCAGCAGGGCCGGGACAGGGGGGGGTAATTCACCCCTCCACTTT.

The chain carries TRBV27 and TRBJ2-3; tentative D call: TRBD1 (6 bases). Trimming stripped 5 bases from V and 1 base from J, with 13 bases between. The CDR3 loop spans 15 amino acids. Germline loops: CDR1 MNHEY, CDR2 SMNVEV (reference sequence). The CDR3 spells CASSPRQDRTDTQYF. DNA for the CDR3: TGTGCCAGCAGTCCCCGACAGGACCGCACAGATACGCAGTATTTT.

The chain is built from TRBV12-3 or TRBV12-4 and TRBJ2-3; either TRBD1 or TRBD2 may fit D (5 bases each). The length of the CDR3 is 17 residues. The V gene lost 2 bases and the J gene lost 0 bases, with 15 bases spanning the gap. The CDR3 sequence: CASSLKLRWGSTDTQYF. CDR3 nucleotide sequence: TGTGCCAGCAGTTTAAAATTGAGGTGGGGGAGCACAGATACGCAGTATTTT.

This clonotype has a handful of counts. This sequence joins TRBV6-2 or TRBV6-3 and TRBJ1-1; D might be TRBD1 (6 bases). The CDR3 sequence is 16 residues long. V was cut by 6 bases and J by 5 bases, with 22 bases left in between. Per the germline V gene, CDR1 is MNHEY and CDR2 is SVGEGT. The CDR3 DNA sequence: TGTGCCAGCAGGTTGGGGCTGCGGGGGCTTTTGACTGAAGCTTTCTTT. Encoded protein: CASRLGLRGLLTEAFF.

The chain links TRBV7-2 to TRBJ2-5, with a possible D match to TRBD1 (6 bases). Germline loops: CDR1 SGHTA, CDR2 FQGNSA. The V and J ends lost 3 bases and 3 bases respectively, with 14 bases between them. The CDR3 contains 15 residues. The CDR3 spells CASSFTARGEETQYF. CDR3 coding DNA: TGTGCCAGCAGCTTTACAGCCAGGGGAGAAGAGACCCAGTACTTC.

The chain couples TRBV19 to TRBJ2-7; TRBD2 is a possible D gene (6 bases). CDR3 size: 12 residues. From germline, CDR1 is LNHDA and CDR2 SQIVND (reference sequence). Trimming shortened V by 9 bases and J by 4 bases, and 13 bases separated the two germline ends. CDR3 nucleotide sequence: TGTGCCAGCGGGAGATCTCTTTACGAGCAGTACTTC. Its protein is CASGRSLYEQYF.

The chain has TRBV19 and TRBJ1-5; D uncertain. Germline V lookup: CDR1 LNHDA, CDR2 SQIVND (reference sequence). This CDR3 is built from 14 residues. Trimming took 6 bases from V and 5 from J, leaving 14 bases between them. CDR3 region: CASRALRAHQPQHF. In DNA form, the CDR3 reads TGTGCCAGTAGAGCCTTGAGGGCGCATCAGCCCCAGCATTTT.

Notes on this clonotype: A read error is possible here, since a much larger clone lies one base away. The chain carries TRBV5-1 and TRBJ1-6; 9 bases match TRBD1. Germline V gives CDR1 SGHRS, CDR2 YFSETQ. The length of the CDR3 is 14 residues. The CDR3 spells CASSSTGGNSTLHF. The CDR3 bases are TGCGCCAGCAGCTCGACAGGGGGTAATTCAACCCTCCACTTT.

The chain combines TRBV14 with TRBJ1-3, with 7 bases aligning to TRBD1. The CDR3 sequence is 15 residues long. The ends lost 4 bases at V and 2 bases at J; junction bases unmatched: 5. CDR1 SGHDN and CDR2 FVKESK come from the germline V gene. CDR3 nucleotide sequence: TGTGCCAGCAGCCCGTACACAGGGGCTGGAAACACCATATATTTT. It specifies CASSPYTGAGNTIYF.

This clonotype was observed a handful of times. The chain combines TRBV2 with TRBJ1-6; D is unclear. Per germline, CDR1 SNHLY and CDR2 FYNNEI. The CDR3 totals 10 residues. V was shortened by 5 bases and J by 19 bases, with 12 bases between the two germline ends. CDR3 bases: TGTGCCAGCAGTCGGAACTCTTCTCACTTT. This translates into CASSRNSSHF.

The chain has TRBV9 and TRBJ1-4; maybe TRBD1 (5 bases). The length of the CDR3 is 13 residues. Germline V CDR1 and CDR2: SGDLS, YYNGEE. The V end lost 4 bases, the J end lost 6 bases, and 10 bases lay between the germline ends. The CDR3 region has the DNA TGTGCCAGCAGCCGGTGGGACGATGAAAAACTGTTTTTT. It specifies CASSRWDDEKLFF.

The chain carries TRBV15 and TRBJ2-1; D is unclear. From germline, CDR1 is LNHNV and CDR2 YYDKDF (reference sequence). The CDR3 is 13 amino acids. The V end lost 1 base, the J end lost 3 bases, and 4 bases lay between the germline ends. The CDR3 loop reads CATSRVHYNEQFF. CDR3 in DNA: TGTGCCACCAGCAGAGTACACTACAATGAGCAGTTCTTC.

The rearrangement joins TRBV5-1 to TRBJ2-7; D ambiguous. This CDR3 is built from 12 residues. V was pared by 0 bases and J by 3 bases, with 4 bases between. Germline CDR1 reads SGHRS; CDR2 reads YFSETQ. Here the CDR3 reads CASSLGNYEQYF. The CDR3 DNA reads TGCGCCAGCAGCTTGGGCAACTACGAGCAGTACTTC.

The V call is TRBV6-6, the J call TRBJ1-1; no reliable D call. CDR1 and CDR2 from the germline V gene are MNHNY and SVGAGI (reference sequence). CDR3 length equals 14 residues. Trimming removed 5 bases at V and 1 base at J, with 11 bases between. The CDR3, as DNA: TGTGCCAGCAGTGAATATTGGGAGAACACTGAAGCTTTCTTT. This sequence encodes CASSEYWENTEAFF.

The sample holds many counts of this clonotype. The chain has TRBV25-1 and TRBJ1-1, with D unresolved. The germline V and J ends were trimmed by 5 bases and 4 bases, with 5 bases remaining between them. The CDR3 is 11 amino acids. The V gene's germline CDR1 is MGHDK and CDR2 SYGVNS. CDR3 amino acids: CASSFGTEAFF. As DNA, the CDR3 is TGTGCCAGCAGTTTTGGCACTGAAGCTTTCTTT. The full variable domain, in which reference TRBV25-1 and TRBJ1-1 provide the parts outside the CDR3, is EADIYQTPRYLVIGTGKKITLECSQTMGHDKMYWYQQDPGMELHLIHYSYGVNSTEKGDLSSESTVSRIRTEHFPLTLESARPSHTSQYLCASSFGTEAFFGQGTRLTVV.

This chain connects TRBV20-1 to TRBJ2-5; TRBD2 agrees at 9 bases. The end of the DNA aligns better with TRBJ2-7, so the J call may be wrong. Per germline, CDR1 DFQATT and CDR2 SNEGSKA (reference sequence). The CDR3 has 13 amino acids. CDR3 region: CRAKTSGTYEQYF. The CDR3, as DNA: TGCAGGGCCAAGACTAGCGGTACCTACGAGCAGTACTTC.